This is a list of T cell receptor beta chains from one sample in a study of blood T cell repertoires in COVID-19. The table came from immunoSEQ multiplex PCR; TCRdb's copy has only in-frame clones and leaves some out. Among some 290,000 clones, roughly 91% were seen once, and the ten largest hold roughly 11%. Sequencing was performed on peripheral blood. These receptors were taken from a woman between 25 and 40 years old with COVID-19, enrolled during active disease. CDR3s include the opening cysteine and the closing phenylalanine or tryptophan. The order of the fields is J gene, D gene, V gene, clone size, CDR3 DNA, CDR3 protein. D genes are given only for firm matches. A row's size may be missing; if present it is once, few, many or a size class.

J: TRBJ2-3
D: .
V: TRBV27
size: .
DNA: TGTGCCAGCAGTACAGGGGCCGGGACTAGCACAGATACGCAGTATTTT
CDR3: CASSTGAGTSTDTQYF

J: TRBJ1-4
D: TRBD1
V: TRBV28
size: .
DNA: TGTGCCAGCAGCCGACAGGGGGTTTCTAATGAAAAACTGTTTTTT
CDR3: CASSRQGVSNEKLFF

J: TRBJ1-1
D: .
V: TRBV19
size: .
DNA: TGTGCCAGTAGTATTACTCAAACGAACACTGAAGCTTTCTTT
CDR3: CASSITQTNTEAFF

J: TRBJ2-7
D: .
V: TRBV19
size: .
DNA: TGTGCCAGTCGGATTTCATGGGGGGACGGACCTTACGAGCAGTACTTC
CDR3: CASRISWGDGPYEQYF

J: TRBJ1-1
D: .
V: TRBV19
size: .
DNA: TGTGCCAGTAGTCCCATAGGGCAGGGGCTAGGGGACACTGAAGCTTTCTTT
CDR3: CASSPIGQGLGDTEAFF

J: TRBJ1-1
D: .
V: TRBV6-1
size: once
DNA: TGTGCCAGCAGTGATATGGCCTCGAACACTGAAGCTTTCTTT
CDR3: CASSDMASNTEAFF

J: TRBJ2-7
D: TRBD1
V: TRBV11-2
size: .
DNA: TGTGCCAGCAGCTCGACAGGGGGAACTACTTACGAGCAGTACTTC
CDR3: CASSSTGGTTYEQYF

J: TRBJ2-5
D: TRBD2
V: TRBV7-2
size: .
DNA: TGTGCCAGCAGCTTAGGTGGTAGCGGGGGCCCGGGGTGGACCCAGTACTTC
CDR3: CASSLGGSGGPGWTQYF

J: TRBJ1-5
D: .
V: TRBV19
size: .
DNA: TGTGCCAGTGCAGGGTCTAACAATCAGCCCCAGCATTTT
CDR3: CASAGSNNQPQHF

J: TRBJ1-1
D: .
V: TRBV21-1
size: .
DNA: TGTGCCAGCAGCAAAGGGAGGGACAGGGGAGTATGGGCTTTCTTT
CDR3: CASSKGRDRGVWAFF

J: TRBJ2-4
D: .
V: TRBV21-1
size: .
DNA: TGTGCCAGCAGCAAAGCTCAGGGGGCGCAAGCCAAAAACATTCAGTACTTC
CDR3: CASSKAQGAQAKNIQYF

J: TRBJ2-7
D: TRBD1
V: TRBV7-9
size: once
DNA: TGTGCCAGCAGCTCCCCCCGGGACAGGGCTCTCGAGCAGTACTTC
CDR3: CASSSPRDRALEQYF

J: TRBJ1-5
D: TRBD1
V: TRBV4-1
size: .
DNA: TGCGCCAGCAGCCAAGATGGGACAGGGGATGCTCAGCCCCAGCATTTT
CDR3: CASSQDGTGDAQPQHF

J: TRBJ2-1
D: TRBD1
V: TRBV5-1
size: .
DNA: TGCGCCAGCAGCTTGGGACAGGGGTTCGGTGAGCAGTTCTTC
CDR3: CASSLGQGFGEQFF

J: TRBJ1-1
D: .
V: TRBV6-6
size: .
DNA: TGTGCCAGCAGTTCCCCTCAGGCCGAGAACACTGAAGCTTTCTTT
CDR3: CASSSPQAENTEAFF

J: TRBJ1-5
D: .
V: TRBV5-5
size: .
DNA: TGTGCCAGCAGCTTGGGCGGATATCAGCCCCAGCATTTT
CDR3: CASSLGGYQPQHF

J: TRBJ2-2
D: TRBD2
V: TRBV9
size: once
DNA: TGTGCCAGCAGCCCCCTAGCGGGGATAAACACCGGGGAGCTGTTTTTT
CDR3: CASSPLAGINTGELFF

J: TRBJ2-7
D: TRBD1
V: TRBV6-5
size: .
DNA: TGTGCCAGCAGTTACTCGAAAGGGACAGGGACCGAGCAGTACTTC
CDR3: CASSYSKGTGTEQYF

J: TRBJ1-2
D: .
V: TRBV19
size: .
DNA: TGTGCCAGTACCCGTCTCCCGGGGAACTATGGCTACACCTTC
CDR3: CASTRLPGNYGYTF

J: TRBJ2-2
D: TRBD1
V: TRBV10-3
size: .
DNA: TGTGCCATCAGTGAGTCGATGACAGGGGAGACCGGGGAGCTGTTTTTT
CDR3: CAISESMTGETGELFF

J: TRBJ2-7
D: TRBD1
V: TRBV5-6
size: .
DNA: TGTGCCAGCAGCCTGGAGACTTCAGGGGGCGGCTCCTACGAGCAGTACTTC
CDR3: CASSLETSGGGSYEQYF

J: TRBJ2-7
D: TRBD1
V: TRBV4-2
size: .
DNA: TGTGCCAGCAGCCAATCCCGGGACAGGCGGGAGCAGTACTTC
CDR3: CASSQSRDRREQYF

J: TRBJ2-5
D: .
V: TRBV3-1/TRBV3-2
size: .
DNA: TGTGCCAGCAGCCATTCCCCGGGGGGCGGGGAGACCCAGTACTTC
CDR3: CASSHSPGGGETQYF

J: TRBJ2-7
D: .
V: TRBV12-3/TRBV12-4
size: .
DNA: TGTGCCAGCAGTTTGGCTGACTCCTACGAGCAGTACTTC
CDR3: CASSLADSYEQYF

J: TRBJ2-1
D: .
V: TRBV23-1
size: .
DNA: TGCGCCAGCAGCCCAGGAGGGTCTGGGTCCTACAATGAGCAGTTCTTC
CDR3: CASSPGGSGSYNEQFF